What follows are 32 T cell receptor beta chains derived from one specimen sequenced in a study of blood T cells in healthy people across ages. Primers used in a second PCR of roughly 6 to 11 cycles were a sample-barcoded 5' primer and a J-beta primer mix. In TCRdb, the 5' RACE reads were re-called with MiXCR into one record per CDR3 protein. This table holds about 1.5 million distinct CDR3 sequences, around 40% found once. Sequenced material: blood. The source of these receptors is a woman aged 18-35 years in good health.

The chain is built from TRBV21-1 and TRBJ1-4. TRBV21-1 is flagged as a pseudogene. This CDR3 is 15 amino acids long. The CDR3 region has the DNA TGTGCCAGCAGCAAAGTGGTGAGAGGGCTACAAAAACTGTTTTTT. This sequence encodes CASSKVVRGLQKLFF.

A few counts support this clonotype. The gene calls are TRBV12-3 or TRBV12-4 and TRBJ2-5; 7 bases fit TRBD1. V shed 5 bases, J shed 1 base, and the junction held 4 bases outside the gene matches. The CDR3 loop spans 14 amino acids. The CDR3 reads CASSHYRGQETQYF. In DNA, the CDR3 is TGTGCCAGCAGTCACTACAGGGGCCAAGAGACCCAGTACTTC.

This clonotype was observed many times. The chain has TRBV7-9 and TRBJ2-7, with unresolved D. Per the germline V gene, CDR1 is SEHNR and CDR2 is FQNEAQ (reference sequence). CDR3 length: 13 residues. The V end was cut by 5 bases, the J end by 3 bases, with 11 bases between. This CDR3 is CASSETLNYEQYF. The CDR3 DNA reads as TGTGCCAGCAGCGAAACCCTTAACTACGAGCAGTACTTC.

This clonotype was observed a single time. The chain employs TRBV7-8 and TRBJ2-5; D possibly matches TRBD1 or TRBD2 (5 bases each). Trimming shortened V by 1 base and J by 11 bases, and 20 bases separated the two germline ends. The CDR3 has 15 amino acids. CDR1 is SGHVS and CDR2 is FQNEAQ in the germline V gene. In nucleotides, the CDR3 is TGTGCCAGCAGCTTAGGGGCAGGGAGTAGGAATGAGCAGTACTTC. Its translation: CASSLGAGSRNEQYF.

This chain links TRBV4-2 with TRBJ2-4; TRBD2 agrees at 7 bases. The CDR3 loop spans 17 amino acids. The germline CDR1 and CDR2 sequences are LGHNA and YNFKEQ. Trimming removed 0 bases from V and 0 bases from J; junction bases left unmatched: 5. The CDR3 DNA sequence: TGTGCCAGCAGCCAAGATCCTAGCGGATTAGCCAAAAACATTCAGTACTTC. It encodes CASSQDPSGLAKNIQYF.

This clonotype turned up a few times. The CDR3 bases are TGTGCCAGCAGCGATAGTGCCGGGGTTGGCAATCAGCCCCAGCATTTT. Its protein is CASSDSAGVGNQPQHF. This chain uses TRBV27 with TRBJ1-5; the D is unclear. The CDR3 covers 16 residues. Germline CDR1 is MNHEY and CDR2 is SMNVEV (reference sequence). V shed 6 bases and J shed 2 bases, with 17 bases lying between them.

V and J are TRBV20-1 and TRBJ2-3; 8 nucleotides line up with TRBD1. CDR1 and CDR2 from the germline V gene are DFQATT and SNEGSKA (reference sequence). The CDR3 extends over 16 amino acids. The V and J ends lost 4 bases and 5 bases, in that order; junction bases with no gene match: 14. The CDR3 protein is CSAKGWVRGPRDTQYF. In nucleotides, the CDR3 is TGCAGTGCTAAGGGTTGGGTCAGGGGGCCTCGAGATACGCAGTATTTT.

The chain carries TRBV28 and TRBJ2-4; 9 bases are shared with TRBD1. The last part of the DNA fits TRBJ2-7 better; the J call may be wrong. Germline-derived CDR1 and CDR2 are MDHEN and SYDVKM. This CDR3 contains 16 residues. The CDR3 sequence: CASSLRGGQGNYEQYF. The CDR3 DNA follows: TGTGCCAGCAGCCTCAGAGGCGGACAGGGGAACTACGAGCAGTACTTC.

The CDR3 loop is CASSPLGGPRNIQYF. The CDR3 coding sequence is TGTGCCAGCAGCCCCCTGGGGGGGCCGAGGAACATTCAGTACTTC. This chain uses TRBV12-3 or TRBV12-4 with TRBJ2-4, with D possibly being TRBD2 (7 bases). The CDR3 runs to 15 residues. V was shortened by 6 bases and J by 7 bases, with 19 bases between the two germline ends.

The rearrangement links TRBV6-2 or TRBV6-3 to TRBJ2-1; TRBD2 matches 7 bases. V lost 2 bases, J lost 12 bases, and 4 bases stayed unmatched. The CDR3 covers 12 residues. Germline CDR1 reads MNHEY; CDR2 reads SVGEGT. The CDR3 coding sequence is TGTGCCAGCAGTTACCTCGGGGGGTGGCAGTTCTTC. This codes for CASSYLGGWQFF.

This clonotype showed up just a few times. V gene TRBV20-1 combines with J gene TRBJ1-5; the D is unclear. The CDR3 has 13 amino acids. Deletions cut 3 bases from V and 7 bases from J, with 13 bases between. Looked up from germline, CDR1 is DFQATT and CDR2 is SNEGSKA (reference sequence). The CDR3, as DNA: TGCAGTGCTAGCCTTAACTTACGGCAGCCCCAGCATTTT. It yields the protein CSASLNLRQPQHF.

This sequence joins TRBV7-9 and TRBJ2-7, with D possibly being TRBD2 (7 bases). This CDR3 comprises 15 residues. Germline V CDR1 and CDR2: SEHNR, FQNEAQ (reference sequence). Trimming took off 5 bases at V and 3 bases at J, with 17 bases between the two ends. The CDR3 is CASSPKGGLVYEQYF. The CDR3 DNA is TGTGCCAGCAGCCCTAAGGGGGGGCTCGTCTACGAGCAGTACTTC.

This clonotype was seen at least ten times. The V call is TRBV29-1, the J call TRBJ1-2; TRBD1 might be the D (6 bases). The CDR3 extends over 10 amino acids. From germline, CDR1 is SQVTM and CDR2 ANQGSEA. V shed 7 bases and J shed 8 bases, with 11 bases lying between them. CDR3 in amino acids: CSATGPGYTF. The CDR3 coding sequence is TGCAGCGCCACAGGGCCCGGCTACACCTTC.

The chain uses TRBV5-6 and TRBJ2-1; 8 bases fit TRBD2. The V and J ends lost 2 bases and 6 bases, in that order; junction bases with no gene match: 10. This CDR3 contains 16 residues. Germline V gives CDR1 SGHDT, CDR2 YYEEEE. The CDR3 reads CASSLERERVVNEQFF. In DNA form, the CDR3 reads TGTGCCAGCAGCTTAGAGCGGGAGAGAGTTGTCAATGAGCAGTTCTTC.

This clonotype appeared a few times. The rearrangement joins TRBV12-3 or TRBV12-4 to TRBJ2-4, with 10 bases aligning to TRBD1. V shed 9 bases and J 2 bases; nucleotides not matched to a gene: 10. The CDR3 length is 16 residues. The CDR3 spells CASAPLGQGTKNIQYF. The DNA for the CDR3 is TGTGCCAGTGCACCCCTGGGACAGGGGACCAAAAACATTCAGTACTTC.

The genes are TRBV25-1 and TRBJ2-7; no firm D call. V was cut by 4 bases and J by 6 bases, with 7 bases left in between. CDR1 is MGHDK, CDR2 SYGVNS, per germline. CDR3 size: 11 residues. The CDR3 DNA reads TGTGCCAGCAGTGGACCGCGCGAGCAGTACTTC. Its protein is CASSGPREQYF.

V gene TRBV28 combines with J gene TRBJ2-1, with 8 nucleotides matching TRBD2. The CDR3 has 14 residues. V lost 8 bases and J lost 7; bases outside the gene matches: 10. Germline lookup yields CDR1 MDHEN and CDR2 SYDVKM. CDR3 in DNA: TGTGCCAGCCCCCGAACTAGCGGTACGAATGAGCAGTTCTTC. The encoded protein is CASPRTSGTNEQFF.

This clonotype was recorded a few times. This chain links TRBV7-9 with TRBJ1-2, with a possible D match to TRBD1 (5 bases). Trimming left V 6 bases short and J 4 bases short, with 18 bases between. The CDR3 runs to 15 residues. Looked up from germline, CDR1 is SEHNR and CDR2 is FQNEAQ (reference sequence). The CDR3, as DNA: TGTGCCAGCAGTCCCCAAACCAGGGTCAGCTATGGCTACACCTTC. Its protein product is CASSPQTRVSYGYTF.

V and J are TRBV4-2 and TRBJ2-3; D perhaps matches TRBD2 (6 bases). Trimming removed 1 base from V and 2 bases from J, with 13 bases in between. This CDR3 region has 16 residues. Germline loops: CDR1 LGHNA, CDR2 YNFKEQ. CDR3 sequence (DNA): TGTGCCAGCAGCCAAGCGGTCGGGAGACCCACAGATACGCAGTATTTT. This codes for CASSQAVGRPTDTQYF.

The rearrangement uses TRBV7-2 and TRBJ2-7, with 9 bases aligning to TRBD2. V lost 8 bases, J lost 2 bases, and 7 bases stayed unmatched. The CDR3 covers 14 residues. Germline CDR1 reads SGHTA; CDR2 reads FQGNSA. CDR3 loop: CASRYQRGAYEQYF. CDR3 DNA: TGTGCCAGCCGCTATCAGCGGGGGGCCTACGAGCAGTACTTC.

The chain uses TRBV9 and TRBJ2-5, with unresolved D. CDR3 size: 15 residues. Germline values: CDR1 SGDLS, CDR2 YYNGEE. V dropped 1 base and J dropped 11 bases, with 21 bases sitting between them. CDR3 sequence: CASSVLSGTYNEQYF. In nucleotides, the CDR3 is TGTGCCAGCAGCGTACTTAGTGGAACTTACAATGAGCAGTACTTC. Full variable domain (missing parts from reference TRBV9 and TRBJ2-5): DSGVTQTPKHLITATGQRVTLRCSPRSGDLSVYWYQQSLDQGLQFLIQYYNGEERAKGNILERFSAQQFPDLHSELNLSSLELGDSALYFCASSVLSGTYNEQYFGPGTRLLVL.

The rearrangement joins TRBV4-3 to TRBJ2-1; D may be TRBD2 (5 bases). Between the trimmed V and J ends, which lost 3 bases and 8 bases, there was a span of 23 bases. There are 17 residues in the CDR3. Germline values: CDR1 LGHNA, CDR2 YSLEER. CDR3 in DNA: TGCGCCAGCAGCCATTCTCCCCATAGGACTCCAGAAGATGAGCAGTTCTTC. Translating gives CASSHSPHRTPEDEQFF.

CDR3 bases: TGTGCCAGCAGTTTAGCGCTTCAGGGTACGAGGCACACTGAAGCTTTCTTT. Its translation: CASSLALQGTRHTEAFF. J is TRBJ1-1 and V is TRBV12-3 or TRBV12-4; possible D gene TRBD1, 5 bases. The CDR3 totals 17 residues. Trimming removed 0 bases from V and 3 bases from J, with 17 bases in between.

This clonotype was found once. One end of the junction fails to match germline, which may point to a read error. The rearrangement uses TRBV7-9 and TRBJ1-5, with D perhaps TRBD1 (5 bases). The CDR3 sequence is 17 residues long. The V gene's germline CDR1 is SEHNR and CDR2 FQNEAQ (reference sequence). CDR3: CAGSFSRGGGSNQPQHF. The CDR3 DNA is TGTGCCGGCAGCTTTAGCCGTGGGGGGGGGAGCAATCAGCCCCAGCATTTT.

V is TRBV4-1 and J is TRBJ2-3; 7 bases are a match to TRBD1. The junction had 6 bases not matched to a gene; V was cut back by 5 bases and J by 1 base. The length of the CDR3 is 15 residues. Germline CDR1 is MGHRA and CDR2 is YSYEKL. The CDR3 spells CASSWAGGGTDTQYF. CDR3 DNA: TGCGCCAGCAGCTGGGCAGGGGGAGGCACAGATACGCAGTATTTT.

This clonotype was observed a handful of times. The rearrangement links TRBV5-6 to TRBJ2-2; D gene uncertain. V lost 0 bases and J 6 bases, leaving 12 bases between the germline ends. Germline V gene sequence: CDR1 SGHDT, CDR2 YYEEEE. This CDR3 has 15 amino acids. The CDR3 reads CASSLVPETAGELFF. The CDR3 DNA reads as TGTGCCAGCAGCTTGGTGCCGGAAACTGCCGGGGAGCTGTTTTTT.

V gene TRBV6-5 combines with J gene TRBJ2-3; D uncertain. Trimming removed 2 bases from V and 0 bases from J, with 12 bases in between. Germline loops: CDR1 MNHEY, CDR2 SVGAGI. The CDR3 totals 16 residues. In nucleotides, the CDR3 is TGTGCCAGCAGTTACAAGCAGGTAACTAGCACAGATACGCAGTATTTT. Amino acids: CASSYKQVTSTDTQYF.

The gene calls are TRBV7-2 and TRBJ2-5; D perhaps matches TRBD2 (5 bases). The CDR3 is 14 amino acids. Germline V lookup: CDR1 SGHTA, CDR2 FQGNSA. The germline V and J ends were trimmed by 3 bases and 1 base, with 9 bases remaining between them. CDR3: CASSFRRSQETQYF. CDR3 nucleotide sequence: TGTGCCAGCAGCTTTCGGAGGAGCCAAGAGACCCAGTACTTC.

This clonotype was observed once. An end of the junction differs from the germline gene, which may be a read error. The chain couples TRBV7-7 to TRBJ2-7; 10 bases are a match to TRBD1. Germline assignment: CDR1 SSHAT and CDR2 FNYEAQ (reference sequence). This CDR3 is built from 16 residues. CDR3 DNA sequence: TGTGCTAGCAGCCACCTTCCGGGACAGGGGATCTCCGAGCAGTACTTC. Translated, it gives CASSHLPGQGISEQYF.

The V gene is TRBV4-1, the J gene TRBJ2-3, with D perhaps matching TRBD2 (6 bases). The germline gives CDR1 MGHRA, CDR2 YSYEKL. Trimming stripped 1 base from V and 2 bases from J, with 13 bases between. The length of the CDR3 is 16 residues. CDR3: CASSQGVADLTDTQYF. The CDR3 region has the DNA TGCGCCAGCAGCCAAGGGGTAGCGGACCTCACAGATACGCAGTATTTT.

The chain combines TRBV27 with TRBJ2-1, with 7 bases fitting TRBD1. Matching the DNA end better, TRBJ2-7 makes the J call doubtful. The CDR3 spans 15 residues. Per germline, CDR1 MNHEY and CDR2 SMNVEV (reference sequence). The CDR3 nucleotides read TGTGCCAGCAGCACACAGGGGATATCCCACAATGAGCAGTACTTC. Translation gives CASSTQGISHNEQYF.

The chain employs TRBV7-9 and TRBJ2-3, with 9 bases matching TRBD2. Germline values: CDR1 SEHNR, CDR2 FQNEAQ (reference sequence). J gave up 5 bases and V 4 bases, and 16 bases lay outside the gene matches. This CDR3 has 18 amino acids. The CDR3 sequence is CASSSISGRTTWGDTQYF. CDR3 in DNA: TGTGCCAGCAGCTCTATCAGCGGGAGGACCACGTGGGGAGATACGCAGTATTTT.